Below, one T cell receptor beta chain is given with its context. The assay was immunoSEQ multiplex PCR, and TCRdb's table has in-frame clones only and misses some. The table lists about 75,000 clones, about 79% of them singletons. This entry belongs to a study of blood T cell repertoires in COVID-19. At the level of the study: Donors in the United States, Italy and Spain gave samples during acute or convalescent COVID-19. T cells, B-cell-depleted T cells, or PBMCs provided the cDNA or gDNA that served as material.

The germline gives CDR1 MNHEY, CDR2 SVGAGI. The CDR3 has 12 residues. The V end was cut by 8 bases, the J end by 8 bases, with 15 bases between. This sequence originates from a woman in her forties or fifties with acute or convalescent COVID-19. The sequenced sample consisted of peripheral blood. V and J are TRBV6-5 and TRBJ1-2; no definite D call. The CDR3 reads CASRQTSGGYTF. DNA for the CDR3: TGTGCCAGCCGGCAGACCTCGGGAGGCTACACCTTC.